These 10 T cell receptor beta chains came from one sample sequenced in a study of T-cell reconstitution after alpha-beta-depleted transplantation in children. It was with unique molecular identifiers that the TCRbeta library was prepared. TCRdb reanalysed the PCR reads using MiXCR and keeps one entry per CDR3 protein. The table has fewer than 550,000 distinct CDR3 sequences, 10% to 12% seen once. The sample was PBMCs, mostly from graft donor cells, taken 180 days after TCRalphabeta/CD19-depleted stem cell transplant. The receptors were sampled from a female patient aged 2 to 10 who had a stem cell transplant for aplastic anemia, so the T cells may come from the graft donor.

A few counts support this clonotype. The V gene is TRBV5-6, the J gene TRBJ2-7; D is possibly TRBD1 or TRBD2 (5 bases each). V shed 0 bases and J shed 6 bases, with 16 bases lying between them. Germline V gene sequence: CDR1 SGHDT, CDR2 YYEEEE. The CDR3 consists of 15 residues. Here the CDR3 DNA reads TGTGCCAGCAGCTTGGACGGGACGACATTTCGCGAGCAGTACGTC. Residues: CASSLDGTTFREQYV.

This clonotype occurred a few times. The chain joins TRBV24-1 to TRBJ1-2, with 8 bases lining up with TRBD1. J was trimmed by 3 bases and V by 5 bases; bases with no gene match: 4. This CDR3 has 14 residues. Germline CDR1 reads KGHDR; CDR2 reads SFDVKD. The CDR3 sequence: CATSVDRGDYGYTF. The DNA for the CDR3 is TGTGCCACCAGTGTTGACAGGGGAGACTATGGCTACACCTTC.

V is TRBV20-1 and J is TRBJ2-3; 7 bases are shared with TRBD2. Germline-derived CDR1 and CDR2 are DFQATT and SNEGSKA (reference sequence). The CDR3 has 14 residues. The V gene end was trimmed by 3 bases and the J gene end by 6 bases; junction bases not matched to a gene: 9. The CDR3: CSARGTLAADTQYF. DNA of the CDR3: TGCAGTGCTAGGGGCACGCTAGCGGCGGATACGCAGTATTTT.

The gene calls are TRBV6-5 and TRBJ2-1; 15 nucleotides match TRBD2. This CDR3 has 19 amino acids. Germline lookup yields CDR1 MNHEY and CDR2 SVGAGI. Germline trimming cut 0 bases from V and 1 base from J; bases unmatched to any gene: 4. CDR3 sequence: CASSYSGLAGGRSYNEQFF. CDR3 sequence (DNA): TGTGCCAGCAGTTACTCAGGACTAGCGGGAGGGCGGTCCTACAATGAGCAGTTCTTC.

The V call is TRBV12-3 or TRBV12-4, the J call TRBJ2-5; TRBD1 matches at 8 bases. The CDR3 length is 15 residues. The trim removed 5 bases at V and 1 base at J, leaving 6 bases unmatched. The chain's CDR3 is CASSLDRGIQETQYF. The DNA for the CDR3 is TGTGCCAGCAGTCTCGACAGGGGCATCCAAGAGACCCAGTACTTC.

This clonotype showed up many times. This chain links TRBV20-1 with TRBJ1-1; 9 bases match TRBD1. V gave up 2 bases and J gave up 0 bases; unmatched junction bases: 7. The germline V gene encodes CDR1 DFQATT and CDR2 SNEGSKA (reference sequence). This CDR3 contains 16 residues. For the CDR3, the DNA is TGCAGTGCTAGAAAGATCACAGGGGGCCTGAACACTGAAGCTTTCTTT. Amino acids: CSARKITGGLNTEAFF.

This clonotype came up a few times. The J gene is TRBJ2-5, the V gene TRBV18; D possibly matches TRBD1 or TRBD2 (5 bases each). The V end was cut by 11 bases, the J end by 1 base, with 20 bases between. CDR1 and CDR2 from the germline V gene are KGHSH and LQKENI. The CDR3 is 15 amino acids. The CDR3 sequence: CASGQAGTTQETQYF. Here the CDR3 DNA reads TGTGCCTCGGGGCAAGCCGGGACCACCCAAGAGACCCAGTACTTC.

This clonotype occurred a few times. V and J are TRBV20-1 and TRBJ2-7; possibly TRBD1 or TRBD2 for D (5 bases each). Germline lookup yields CDR1 DFQATT and CDR2 SNEGSKA (reference sequence). The CDR3 totals 12 residues. V gave up 5 bases and J gave up 6 bases, with 14 bases separating them. CDR3 coding DNA: TGCAGTGCTGAGGGGTGGGGTGGCGAGCAGTACGTC. This gives the protein CSAEGWGGEQYV.

This chain uses TRBV7-2 with TRBJ1-4, with 7 bases that match TRBD1. Germline values: CDR1 SGHTA, CDR2 FQGNSA. With 4 bases clipped from V and 8 bases from J, the junction kept 4 bases outside the gene matches. This CDR3 has 13 amino acids. CDR3 DNA sequence: TGTGCCAGCAGCTCTTTACAGGGGGAAAAACTGTTTTTT. Its protein is CASSSLQGEKLFF.

Notes on this clonotype: A much bigger clone sits one base away, suggesting this may be a read error. V and J are TRBV29-1 and TRBJ2-3, with D possibly matching TRBD1 (6 bases). The CDR3 sequence is 12 residues long. Germline loops: CDR1 SQVTM, CDR2 ANQGSEA. Trimming stripped 5 bases from V and 5 bases from J, with 11 bases between. The CDR3 coding sequence is TGCAGCGTTCAACAGGGCAGAGATACGCAGTATTTT. Its protein is CSVQQGRDTQYF.